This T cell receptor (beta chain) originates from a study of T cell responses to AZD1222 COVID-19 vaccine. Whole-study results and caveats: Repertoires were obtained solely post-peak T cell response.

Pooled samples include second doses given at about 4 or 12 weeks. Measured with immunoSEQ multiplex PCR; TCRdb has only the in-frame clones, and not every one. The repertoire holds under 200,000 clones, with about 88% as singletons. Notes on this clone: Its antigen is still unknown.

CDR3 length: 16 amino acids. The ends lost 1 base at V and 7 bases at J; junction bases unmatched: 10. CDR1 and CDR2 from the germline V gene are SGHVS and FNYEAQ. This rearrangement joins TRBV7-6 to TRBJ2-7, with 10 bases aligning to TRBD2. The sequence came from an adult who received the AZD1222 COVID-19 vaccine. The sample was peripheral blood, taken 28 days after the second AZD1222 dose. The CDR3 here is CASSLGAGLAGAEQYF. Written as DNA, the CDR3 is TGTGCCAGCAGCTTAGGTGCCGGGCTAGCGGGAGCTGAGCAGTACTTC.